Each of the 30 T cell receptor beta chains below was sequenced from the same sample in a study of shared clonotypes between healthy human individuals. TCRdb keeps only in-frame clones here, not all; method: immunoSEQ multiplex PCR. Here the sample spans more than 2 million clones, less than 95% being singletons. The naive CD8 population came from CD45RO-negative cells selected for CCR7, without terminally differentiated effector memory CD45RA+ cells. Input material: naive CD8+ T cells sorted from blood. These receptors all come from a man in his late teens or twenties in good health.

The V and J genes are TRBV6-6 and TRBJ2-4; D is uncertain. The length of the CDR3 is 14 residues. CDR1 MNHNY and CDR2 SVGAGI come from the germline V gene (reference sequence). V was pared by 7 bases and J by 0 bases, with 10 bases between. The CDR3 DNA reads TGTGCCAGCACTCTAACTCTAGCCAAAAACATTCAGTACTTC. The encoded protein is CASTLTLAKNIQYF.

The J gene is TRBJ1-2, the V gene TRBV7-8; D not certain. V shed 1 base and J shed 8 bases, with 20 bases lying between them. The length of the CDR3 is 16 residues. CDR1 SGHVS and CDR2 FQNEAQ come from the germline V gene. CDR3 sequence: CASSLEPALPAGGYTF. The CDR3 coding sequence is TGTGCCAGCAGCTTAGAGCCAGCCCTCCCGGCGGGCGGCTACACCTTC.

The gene calls are TRBV6-1 and TRBJ2-3, with D perhaps matching TRBD1 (5 bases). Looked up from germline, CDR1 is MNHNS and CDR2 is SASEGT. The ends were cut back, 2 bases at V and 3 bases at J, with 6 bases in the middle. There are 13 residues in the CDR3. The CDR3 region has the DNA TGTGCCAGCAGTGAAAAGGGGACAGATACGCAGTATTTT. Translated: CASSEKGTDTQYF.

This clone was observed a single time. This rearrangement joins TRBV4-1 to TRBJ1-5; D is perhaps TRBD1 (5 bases). The V end was cut by 4 bases, the J end by 3 bases, with 13 bases between. The CDR3 is 15 residues long. Germline CDR1 MGHRA, CDR2 YSYEKL. The CDR3 is CASSPTPGLNQPQHF. The DNA for the CDR3 is TGCGCCAGCAGCCCCACACCGGGACTCAATCAGCCCCAGCATTTT.

The chain uses TRBV6-5 and TRBJ2-7; D is unresolved. The CDR3 loop spans 12 amino acids. Germline V gene lookup returns CDR1 MNHEY and CDR2 SVGAGI. Trimming removed 5 bases from V and 6 bases from J, with 11 bases in between. The CDR3 DNA reads as TGTGCCAGCAGTCCCATCGGCGGCGAGCAGTACTTC. Its protein is CASSPIGGEQYF.

This clone appeared once. The V and J genes are TRBV7-6 and TRBJ2-4; 7 nucleotides match TRBD1. The CDR3 runs 15 residues. CDR1 is SGHVS, CDR2 FNYEAQ, per germline. The trim removed 0 bases at V and 5 bases at J, leaving 4 bases unmatched. The CDR3, as DNA: TGTGCCAGCAGCTTAGCGAGGGGGCCCGAAAACATTCAGTACTTC. Its translation is CASSLARGPENIQYF.

Comment on this clone: Within the sample, other DNA sequences also encode this same CDR3. The rearrangement links TRBV11-2 to TRBJ2-1, with 7 bases identical to TRBD1. This CDR3 has 14 residues. The J segment lost 1 base and the V segment lost 5 bases, leaving 2 bases of the junction unmatched. Looked up from germline, CDR1 is SGHAT and CDR2 is FQNNGV. CDR3 in DNA: TGTGCCAGCAGCCCACAGGGGTCCTACAATGAGCAGTTCTTC. It encodes CASSPQGSYNEQFF.

This chain links TRBV19 with TRBJ2-3; 10 bases are shared with TRBD2. V lost 5 bases, J lost 0 bases, and 5 bases stayed unmatched. The CDR3 runs to 16 residues. Germline V gene sequence: CDR1 LNHDA, CDR2 SQIVND (reference sequence). The CDR3 coding sequence is TGTGCCAGTAGTCCTGGGACTAGCGTGAGCACAGATACGCAGTATTTT. It codes for CASSPGTSVSTDTQYF. Using reference TRBV19 and TRBJ2-3 for the parts outside the CDR3, the full variable domain is DGGITQSPKYLFRKEGQNVTLSCEQNLNHDAMYWYRQDPGQGLRLIYYSQIVNDFQKGDIAEGYSVSREKKESFPLTVTSAQKNPTAFYLCASSPGTSVSTDTQYFGPGTRLTVL.

As concerns this clone: Distinct nucleotide sequences in the sample also encode this CDR3. This chain links TRBV27 with TRBJ2-1; D uncertain. The V and J ends lost 0 bases and 7 bases respectively, with 7 bases between them. The CDR3 spans 13 residues. Germline CDR1 MNHEY, CDR2 SMNVEV (reference sequence). CDR3 protein: CASSLSIRNEQFF. As DNA, the CDR3 is TGTGCCAGCAGTTTATCGATACGGAATGAGCAGTTCTTC.

This chain links TRBV28 with TRBJ2-7, with D tentatively TRBD1 or TRBD2 (6 bases each). V lost 3 bases to trimming and J lost 6 bases, with 24 bases between them. Germline CDR1 is MDHEN and CDR2 is SYDVKM. The CDR3 totals 17 residues. CDR3 loop: CASSFYGGPTGAFEQYF. Here the CDR3 DNA reads TGTGCCAGCAGTTTTTACGGGGGCCCGACAGGAGCTTTCGAGCAGTACTTC.

The chain recombines TRBV5-6 with TRBJ2-7; D might be TRBD2 (6 bases). The CDR3 totals 15 residues. V lost 2 bases to trimming and J lost 2 bases, with 14 bases between them. The germline gives CDR1 SGHDT, CDR2 YYEEEE. The CDR3 sequence: CASSLLAELTYEQYF. The DNA of the CDR3 is TGTGCCAGCAGCTTACTAGCTGAGCTTACCTACGAGCAGTACTTC.

The rearrangement uses TRBV15 and TRBJ2-2; D may be TRBD2 (6 bases). The CDR3 is 16 residues long. Per germline, CDR1 LNHNV and CDR2 YYDKDF (reference sequence). V lost 1 base and J 1 base, leaving 10 bases between the germline ends. CDR3 sequence (DNA): TGTGCCACCAGCAGAGTGGGTAGCGGGAACACCGGGGAGCTGTTTTTT. This translates into CATSRVGSGNTGELFF.

The V gene is TRBV7-9, the J gene TRBJ1-5; 9 nucleotides line up with TRBD1. The germline V gene encodes CDR1 SEHNR and CDR2 FQNEAQ (reference sequence). V lost 6 bases to trimming and J lost 5 bases; unmatched junction nucleotides: 5. The CDR3 is 14 residues long. This chain's CDR3 is CASRPGTGYQPQHF. CDR3 nucleotides: TGTGCCAGCAGGCCCGGGACAGGGTATCAGCCCCAGCATTTT.

The CDR3 sequence: CASREEVRGTDTQYF. Written as DNA, the CDR3 is TGTGCCAGCAGGGAGGAGGTTCGGGGCACAGATACGCAGTATTTT. The gene calls are TRBV27 and TRBJ2-3; D might be TRBD2 (5 bases). The CDR3 runs 15 residues. Per the germline V gene, CDR1 is MNHEY and CDR2 is SMNVEV (reference sequence). The germline V and J ends were trimmed by 6 bases and 1 base, with 14 bases remaining between them.

The V call is TRBV4-2, the J call TRBJ2-5; no clear D. Trimming took off 0 bases at V and 0 bases at J, with 8 bases between the two ends. The V gene's germline CDR1 is LGHNA and CDR2 YNFKEQ. This CDR3 spans 15 amino acids. CDR3 coding DNA: TGTGCCAGCAGCCAAGAAGAAGCGTACCAAGAGACCCAGTACTTC. Protein: CASSQEEAYQETQYF.

This chain uses TRBV4-1 with TRBJ2-5, with D unclear. The germline gives CDR1 MGHRA, CDR2 YSYEKL. Trimming left V 0 bases short and J 0 bases short, with 17 bases between. This CDR3 spans 18 amino acids. CDR3 in DNA: TGCGCCAGCAGCCAAGATCCCCCCACAACTGTTAACCAAGAGACCCAGTACTTC. It is translated as CASSQDPPTTVNQETQYF.

The chain is built from TRBV10-1 and TRBJ2-5; no firm D call. Germline-derived CDR1 and CDR2 are WNHNN and SYGVQD (reference sequence). CDR3 length: 11 residues. Deletions cut 7 bases from V and 7 bases from J, with 10 bases between. This chain's CDR3 is CASKLTWTQYF. The CDR3 nucleotides read TGCGCCAGCAAATTAACTTGGACCCAGTACTTC.

The rearrangement joins TRBV7-9 to TRBJ2-1; D is uncertain. Germline-derived CDR1 and CDR2 are SEHNR and FQNEAQ (reference sequence). Trimming cost V 3 bases and J 5 bases, with 20 bases left between them. The CDR3 length is 17 residues. CDR3 amino acids: CASSFPYGIAGDNEQFF. CDR3 DNA: TGTGCCAGCAGCTTTCCCTATGGTATAGCAGGCGACAATGAGCAGTTCTTC.

The chain links TRBV9 to TRBJ2-6; tentatively, D is TRBD2 (5 bases). The CDR3 has 17 amino acids. Trimming pared 0 bases from V and 2 bases from J, leaving 12 bases between. CDR1 is SGDLS and CDR2 is YYNGEE in the germline V gene. For the CDR3, the DNA is TGTGCCAGCAGCGTAGGGAAGGAGGATCCTGGGGCCAACGTCCTGACTTTC. Residues: CASSVGKEDPGANVLTF.

This sequence joins TRBV5-6 and TRBJ2-5; no firm D call. The J call is uncertain, as TRBJ2-7 better fits the DNA end. There are 13 residues in the CDR3. Germline-derived CDR1 and CDR2 are SGHDT and YYEEEE. The CDR3 nucleotides are TGTGCCAGCAGCGTAGGAGTCCCATACGAGCAGTACTTC. This encodes CASSVGVPYEQYF.

The chain joins TRBV25-1 to TRBJ2-2; D gene ambiguous. Germline lookup yields CDR1 MGHDK and CDR2 SYGVNS. This CDR3 comprises 16 residues. V was cut by 3 bases and J by 1 base, with 12 bases left in between. In DNA form, the CDR3 reads TGTGCCAGCAGTGACCCCGCACTATTGAACACCGGGGAGCTGTTTTTT. Translated: CASSDPALLNTGELFF.

The V call is TRBV7-2, the J call TRBJ2-1, with 7 nucleotides matching TRBD2. Germline V gives CDR1 SGHTA, CDR2 FQGNSA. The J segment lost 1 base and the V segment lost 3 bases, leaving 3 bases of the junction unmatched. The CDR3 loop spans 15 amino acids. The CDR3 spells CASSLLAASYNEQFF. CDR3 DNA sequence: TGTGCCAGCAGCTTGCTAGCGGCTTCCTACAATGAGCAGTTCTTC.

In regard to this clone: The sample contains more than one DNA sequence encoding this CDR3. The chain recombines TRBV6-5 with TRBJ2-7, with TRBD2 matching over 13 bases. The CDR3 consists of 15 residues. CDR1 and CDR2 (germline): MNHEY, SVGAGI. V trimming: 5 bases; J trimming: 3 bases; junction bases outside the gene matches: 4. The CDR3 here is CASSPGLAGIYEQYF. The CDR3 bases are TGTGCCAGCAGTCCGGGACTAGCGGGAATCTACGAGCAGTACTTC.

The chain uses TRBV13 and TRBJ2-1, with 8 bases aligning to TRBD2. The germline CDR1 and CDR2 sequences are PRHDT and FYEKMQ (reference sequence). Trimming at V came to 4 bases and at J to 0 bases, leaving 8 bases not matched to a gene. The length of the CDR3 is 17 residues. In DNA form, the CDR3 reads TGTGCCAGCAGCTACCCGGGGGGACTAGTCTCCTACAATGAGCAGTTCTTC. As protein: CASSYPGGLVSYNEQFF.

The table lists this clone with a count of one. The chain is built from TRBV6-6 and TRBJ2-3; 7 positions match TRBD1. V was clipped by 5 bases and J by 2 bases; unmatched bases: 1. Germline values: CDR1 MNHNY, CDR2 SVGAGI (reference sequence). The CDR3 is made up of 13 amino acids. The CDR3 DNA follows: TGTGCCAGCAGTGGGACAGTCACAGATACGCAGTATTTT. This gives the protein CASSGTVTDTQYF.

The chain recombines TRBV5-4 with TRBJ2-1, with 8 bases aligning to TRBD2. J lost 4 bases, V lost 0 bases, and 3 bases had no gene match. CDR1 SGHNT and CDR2 YYREEE come from the germline V gene (reference sequence). This CDR3 has 15 residues. CDR3 residues: CASSLGLAYYNEQFF. The CDR3 DNA sequence: TGTGCCAGCAGCTTGGGACTAGCGTATTACAATGAGCAGTTCTTC.

The V and J genes are TRBV5-4 and TRBJ2-1; D uncertain. This CDR3 has 14 residues. In germline, CDR1 is SGHNT, CDR2 YYREEE (reference sequence). Trimming pared 0 bases from V and 3 bases from J, leaving 7 bases between. The CDR3: CASSLAAGYNEQFF. In nucleotides, the CDR3 is TGTGCCAGCAGCTTGGCCGCCGGCTACAATGAGCAGTTCTTC.

The gene calls are TRBV10-1 and TRBJ1-2, with a tentative D call TRBD1 (6 bases). The CDR3 contains 12 residues. With 7 bases removed from V and 4 bases from J, the gap between germline ends came to 10 bases. CDR1 is WNHNN, CDR2 SYGVQD, per germline (reference sequence). This CDR3 is CASKVRGYGYTF. The CDR3 region has the DNA TGCGCCAGCAAAGTCAGGGGCTATGGCTACACCTTC.

This chain connects TRBV9 to TRBJ2-1, with D perhaps matching TRBD2 (5 bases). Germline V gene sequence: CDR1 SGDLS, CDR2 YYNGEE. The CDR3 covers 14 residues. V gave up 2 bases and J gave up 5 bases, with 11 bases separating them. The CDR3 is CASSVFGSDNEQFF. The CDR3 DNA is TGTGCCAGCAGCGTTTTTGGGAGCGACAATGAGCAGTTCTTC.

The chain uses TRBV5-4 and TRBJ2-7; D remains ambiguous. V lost 4 bases, J lost 0 bases, and 14 bases lay in between. Germline assignment: CDR1 SGHNT and CDR2 YYREEE (reference sequence). The CDR3 runs to 15 residues. The CDR3 DNA sequence: TGTGCCAGCAGCGTTGACGGATCGTACTCCTACGAGCAGTACTTC. Its translation is CASSVDGSYSYEQYF.